These 21 T cell receptor beta chains came from one sample sequenced in a study of blood T cell repertoires in COVID-19. Method: immunoSEQ multiplex PCR; TCRdb's copy keeps in-frame clones and lacks some. This table has roughly 110,000 clones, approximately 88% appearing once. The sample consisted of peripheral blood. Receptors originate from a human donor in a cohort sampled during active COVID-19.

The V gene is TRBV9, the J gene TRBJ2-3, with a possible D match to TRBD2 (5 bases). From germline, CDR1 is SGDLS and CDR2 YYNGEE. V lost 3 bases and J 1 base, leaving 15 bases between the germline ends. The CDR3 extends over 16 amino acids. The CDR3 reads CASSAGLGWGTDTQYF. CDR3 nucleotide sequence: TGTGCCAGCAGCGCCGGACTGGGGTGGGGCACAGATACGCAGTATTTT. Full variable domain (missing parts from reference TRBV9 and TRBJ2-3): DSGVTQTPKHLITATGQRVTLRCSPRSGDLSVYWYQQSLDQGLQFLIQYYNGEERAKGNILERFSAQQFPDLHSELNLSSLELGDSALYFCASSAGLGWGTDTQYFGPGTRLTVL.

V and J are TRBV7-2 and TRBJ2-7, with 12 bases lining up with TRBD1. After removal of 3 bases from V and 2 bases from J, the junction contained 2 bases not matched to a gene. CDR1 and CDR2 (germline): SGHTA, FQGNSA. The CDR3 loop spans 15 amino acids. The CDR3: CASSFGTGGPYEQYF. For the CDR3, the DNA is TGTGCCAGCAGCTTTGGGACAGGGGGCCCCTACGAGCAGTACTTC.

The chain is built from TRBV20-1 and TRBJ2-1; 10 bases match TRBD2. The CDR3 runs 14 residues. With V trimmed by 3 bases and J by 9 bases, 8 bases remained unmatched. Germline V gives CDR1 DFQATT, CDR2 SNEGSKA (reference sequence). The CDR3 protein is CSASPLAGASEQFF. The CDR3 nucleotides read TGCAGTGCTAGTCCCCTAGCGGGAGCCAGTGAGCAGTTCTTC.

V is TRBV2 and J is TRBJ2-7; no definite D call. Trimming left V 3 bases short and J 4 bases short, with 7 bases between. The CDR3 spans 12 residues. Germline V CDR1 and CDR2: SNHLY, FYNNEI. The CDR3 coding sequence is TGTGCCAGCAGTGATTGGCAGTACGAGCAGTACTTC. Amino acid sequence: CASSDWQYEQYF.

The rearrangement joins TRBV19 to TRBJ1-1; D remains unclear. Trimming left V 7 bases short and J 1 base short, with 19 bases between. CDR1 is LNHDA, CDR2 SQIVND, per germline (reference sequence). This CDR3 is 16 amino acids long. The CDR3 spells CASTLFPPGRNTEAFF. DNA for the CDR3: TGTGCCAGTACACTCTTCCCCCCCGGGAGGAACACTGAAGCTTTCTTT. Full variable domain (missing parts from reference TRBV19 and TRBJ1-1): DGGITQSPKYLFRKEGQNVTLSCEQNLNHDAMYWYRQDPGQGLRLIYYSQIVNDFQKGDIAEGYSVSREKKESFPLTVTSAQKNPTAFYLCASTLFPPGRNTEAFFGQGTRLTVV.

A note on this clone: Different DNA sequences within this sample yield the same CDR3. This rearrangement joins TRBV3-1 (or the pseudogene TRBV3-2) to TRBJ1-4, with no clear D. V was cut by 3 bases and J by 2 bases, with 7 bases left in between. There are 14 residues in the CDR3. Germline assignment: CDR1 LGHDT and CDR2 YNNKEL (reference sequence). The CDR3 DNA follows: TGTGCCAGCAGCCAGGGAGTGACTAATGAAAAACTGTTTTTT. Translation: CASSQGVTNEKLFF.

The chain uses TRBV4-1 and TRBJ2-1; perhaps TRBD2 as D (5 bases). This CDR3 has 16 residues. The V gene lost 0 bases and the J gene lost 0 bases, with 9 bases spanning the gap. Germline assignment: CDR1 MGHRA and CDR2 YSYEKL. The CDR3 is CASSQDPTSSYNEQFF. The CDR3 nucleotides are TGCGCCAGCAGCCAAGATCCCACTAGCTCCTACAATGAGCAGTTCTTC.

This chain connects TRBV3-1 (or the pseudogene TRBV3-2) to TRBJ2-6; D is ambiguous. V dropped 5 bases and J dropped 2 bases, with 4 bases sitting between them. The CDR3 has 13 amino acids. Germline-derived CDR1 and CDR2 are LGHDT and YNNKEL (reference sequence). CDR3 protein: CASSFTGANVLTF. The CDR3, as DNA: TGTGCCAGCAGCTTTACTGGGGCCAACGTCCTGACTTTC.

This clone was seen a few times. J is TRBJ2-3 and V is TRBV10-3; TRBD1 is a possible D gene (6 bases). Between the trimmed V and J ends, which lost 0 bases and 10 bases, there was a span of 14 bases. Germline-derived CDR1 and CDR2 are ENHRY and SYGVKD. This CDR3 has 14 amino acids. CDR3 protein: CAISESPGELAQYF. The CDR3 DNA is TGTGCCATCAGTGAGTCGCCAGGGGAACTTGCGCAGTATTTT.

This clone showed up just once. The chain has TRBV10-3 and TRBJ1-1; no reliable D call. V lost 3 bases, J lost 4 bases, and 15 bases lay in between. Germline CDR1 and CDR2: ENHRY and SYGVKD. The length of the CDR3 is 15 residues. The CDR3 nucleotides are TGTGCCATCAGTGATCGGAGGGCGTCGAGCACTGAAGCTTTCTTT. Translating gives CAISDRRASSTEAFF.

The J gene is TRBJ2-1, the V gene TRBV30, with 8 bases matching TRBD1. The germline gives CDR1 GTSNPN, CDR2 SVGIG (reference sequence). V was clipped by 3 bases and J by 2 bases; unmatched bases: 3. The CDR3 is 14 amino acids. The CDR3 loop is CAWRDRETYNEQFF. Written as DNA, the CDR3 is TGTGCCTGGAGGGACAGGGAGACCTACAATGAGCAGTTCTTC.

The chain links TRBV5-1 to TRBJ2-7; 7 nucleotides agree with TRBD1. The CDR3 loop spans 16 amino acids. The germline gives CDR1 SGHRS, CDR2 YFSETQ. The V gene end was trimmed by 4 bases and the J gene end by 2 bases; junction bases not matched to a gene: 12. The DNA for the CDR3 is TGCGCCAGCAGCCCTGACGGGACAGCCTACACCTACGAGCAGTACGTC. This gives the protein CASSPDGTAYTYEQYV.

The V call is TRBV6-2 or TRBV6-3, the J call TRBJ2-3; perhaps TRBD2 as D (6 bases). From germline, CDR1 is MNHEY and CDR2 SVGEGT. V dropped 6 bases and J dropped 4 bases, with 17 bases sitting between them. The CDR3 has 15 residues. The CDR3 coding sequence is TGTGCCAGCAGCGCGACGGGAGCGTCGGCAGATACGCAGTATTTT. As protein: CASSATGASADTQYF.

The CDR3 loop is CASSPGQIVHEQYV. CDR3 nucleotide sequence: TGTGCCAGCAGCCCGGGACAGATAGTCCACGAGCAGTACGTC. The chain recombines TRBV6-2 or TRBV6-3 with TRBJ2-7, with TRBD1 matching over 7 bases. After removal of 6 bases from V and 5 bases from J, the junction contained 10 bases not matched to a gene. Germline CDR1 and CDR2: MNHEY and SVGEGT. This CDR3 has 14 residues.

This clone was detected only a few times. The chain couples TRBV29-1 to TRBJ2-3; 11 bases line up with TRBD2. V lost 6 bases, J lost 1 base, and 6 bases stayed unmatched. The germline gives CDR1 SQVTM, CDR2 ANQGSEA. This CDR3 has 15 residues. The CDR3 spells CSVRGSGRGTDTQYF. In nucleotides, the CDR3 is TGCAGCGTCCGAGGTAGCGGGAGGGGCACAGATACGCAGTATTTT.

This chain links TRBV7-9 with TRBJ1-2; D is ambiguous. This CDR3 has 13 residues. The V gene's germline CDR1 is SEHNR and CDR2 FQNEAQ (reference sequence). V was trimmed by 0 bases and J by 7 bases, leaving 9 bases between them. The CDR3 sequence: CASSLALAGGYTF. The CDR3 DNA sequence: TGTGCCAGCAGCTTAGCGCTGGCAGGTGGCTACACCTTC.

The chain is built from TRBV7-9 and TRBJ1-1; D remains ambiguous. Trimming pared 5 bases from V and 5 bases from J, leaving 12 bases between. This CDR3 has 13 amino acids. The germline V gene encodes CDR1 SEHNR and CDR2 FQNEAQ (reference sequence). CDR3 protein: CASSREGETEAFF. The CDR3 DNA follows: TGTGCCAGCAGCCGAGAAGGAGAAACTGAAGCTTTCTTT.

The chain couples TRBV27 to TRBJ1-4, with 12 bases aligning to TRBD1. V was clipped by 5 bases and J by 5 bases; unmatched bases: 9. There are 17 residues in the CDR3. Germline V gives CDR1 MNHEY, CDR2 SMNVEV (reference sequence). CDR3 protein: CASSIAGTGGLNEKLFF. The CDR3, as DNA: TGTGCCAGCAGTATAGCCGGGACAGGGGGCCTAAATGAAAAACTGTTTTTT. Full variable domain (missing parts from reference TRBV27 and TRBJ1-4): EAQVTQNPRYLITVTGKKLTVTCSQNMNHEYMSWYRQDPGLGLRQIYYSMNVEVTDKGDVPEGYKVSRKEKRNFPLILESPSPNQTSLYFCASSIAGTGGLNEKLFFGSGTQLSVL.

The chain carries TRBV18 and TRBJ2-3; D call uncertain. V lost 2 bases to trimming and J lost 1 base, with 10 bases between them. CDR1 and CDR2 (germline): KGHSH, LQKENI. The CDR3 totals 15 residues. CDR3: CASSPEQTGTDTQYF. As DNA, the CDR3 is TGTGCCAGCTCACCAGAACAGACCGGCACAGATACGCAGTATTTT.

The chain couples TRBV18 to TRBJ1-1; 7 nucleotides line up with TRBD1. With 3 bases clipped from V and 6 bases from J, the junction kept 19 bases outside the gene matches. This CDR3 has 18 residues. Per germline, CDR1 KGHSH and CDR2 LQKENI. The DNA of the CDR3 is TGTGCCAGCTCACCCGTAATGTCGGGACAGCCAACTTTAGCTGAAGCTTTCTTT. Protein product: CASSPVMSGQPTLAEAFF.

The chain uses TRBV28 and TRBJ1-1; D call uncertain. Germline V gene data show CDR1 as MDHEN and CDR2 as SYDVKM. V lost 5 bases and J 0 bases, leaving 7 bases between the germline ends. The CDR3 has 13 residues. The CDR3: CASSKSVNTEAFF. The CDR3 DNA sequence: TGTGCCAGCAGTAAGTCGGTGAACACTGAAGCTTTCTTT.